The sequence of this T cell receptor beta chain was determined in a study of cytomegalovirus exposure and HLA in healthy donors. Study overall: Across under 450 genotyped donors, about 86% landed in the Caucasian-associated ancestry cluster.

CDR3 length: 16 residues. V lost 1 base and J 1 base, leaving 13 bases between the germline ends. CDR1 is SGHNT, CDR2 YENEEA, per germline. 13 Jbeta primers and 60 Vbeta primers were used for the PCR. Data came from immunoSEQ multiplex PCR; TCRdb stores just in-frame clones and leaves some out. The profile shows some 85,000 clones, roughly 80% of them singletons. Sample: PBMCs. This clonotype was obtained from a male donor in good health and CMV-seronegative. V and J are TRBV11-3 and TRBJ1-1; D gene ambiguous. CDR3 nucleotide sequence: TGTGCCAGCAGCTTAGGAGGAGGGAGAACGAACACTGAAGCTTTCTTT. This codes for CASSLGGGRTNTEAFF.